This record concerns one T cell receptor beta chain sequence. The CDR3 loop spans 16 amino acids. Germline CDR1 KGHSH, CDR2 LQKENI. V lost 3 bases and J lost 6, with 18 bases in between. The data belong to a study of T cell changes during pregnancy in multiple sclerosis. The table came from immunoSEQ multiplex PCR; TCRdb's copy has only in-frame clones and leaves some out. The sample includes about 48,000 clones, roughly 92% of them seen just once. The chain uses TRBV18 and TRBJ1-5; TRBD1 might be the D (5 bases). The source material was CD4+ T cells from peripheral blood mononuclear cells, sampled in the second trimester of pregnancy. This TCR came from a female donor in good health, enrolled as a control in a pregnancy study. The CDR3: CASSPGSRGSGQPQHF. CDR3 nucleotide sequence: TGTGCCAGCTCACCGGGATCACGGGGGTCGGGTCAGCCCCAGCATTTT.